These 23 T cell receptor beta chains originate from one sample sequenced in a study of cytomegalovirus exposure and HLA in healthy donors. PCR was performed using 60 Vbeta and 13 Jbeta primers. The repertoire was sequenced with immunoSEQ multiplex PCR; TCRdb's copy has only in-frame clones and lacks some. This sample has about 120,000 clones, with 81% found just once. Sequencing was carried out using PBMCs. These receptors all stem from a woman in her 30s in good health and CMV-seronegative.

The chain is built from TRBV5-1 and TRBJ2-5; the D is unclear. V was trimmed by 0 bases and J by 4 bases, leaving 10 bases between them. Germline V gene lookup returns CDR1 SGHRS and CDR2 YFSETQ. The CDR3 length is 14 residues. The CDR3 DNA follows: TGCGCCAGCAGCTTGGACAGTTTTGCAGAGACCCAGTACTTC. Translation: CASSLDSFAETQYF.

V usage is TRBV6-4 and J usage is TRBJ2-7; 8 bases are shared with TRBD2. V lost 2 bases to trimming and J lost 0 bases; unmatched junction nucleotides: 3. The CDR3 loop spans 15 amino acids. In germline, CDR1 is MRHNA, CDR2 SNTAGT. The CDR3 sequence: CASSDGGRHSYEQYF. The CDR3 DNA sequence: TGTGCCAGCAGTGACGGCGGGAGGCACTCCTACGAGCAGTACTTC.

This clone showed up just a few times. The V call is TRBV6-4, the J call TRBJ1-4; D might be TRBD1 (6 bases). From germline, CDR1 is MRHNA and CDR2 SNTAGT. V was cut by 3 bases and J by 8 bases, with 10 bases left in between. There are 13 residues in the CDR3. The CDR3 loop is CASSEQQGEKLFF. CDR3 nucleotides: TGTGCCAGCAGTGAACAACAGGGAGAAAAACTGTTTTTT.

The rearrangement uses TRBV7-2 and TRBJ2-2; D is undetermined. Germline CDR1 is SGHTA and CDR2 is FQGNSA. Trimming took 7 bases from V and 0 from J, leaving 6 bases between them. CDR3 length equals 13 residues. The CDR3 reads CASNPANTGELFF. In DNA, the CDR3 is TGTGCCAGCAACCCGGCGAACACCGGGGAGCTGTTTTTT.

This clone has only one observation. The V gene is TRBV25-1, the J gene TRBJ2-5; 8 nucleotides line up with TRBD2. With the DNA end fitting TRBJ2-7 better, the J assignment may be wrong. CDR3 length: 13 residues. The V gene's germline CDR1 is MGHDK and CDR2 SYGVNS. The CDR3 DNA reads TGTGCCAGCAGGGGAGCGGGAGCCTACGAGCAGTACTTC. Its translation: CASRGAGAYEQYF.

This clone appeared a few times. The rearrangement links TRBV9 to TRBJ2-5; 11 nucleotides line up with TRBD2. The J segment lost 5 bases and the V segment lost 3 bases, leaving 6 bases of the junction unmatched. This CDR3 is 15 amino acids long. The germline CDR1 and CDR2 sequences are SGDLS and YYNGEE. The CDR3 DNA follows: TGTGCCAGCAGCGCCCTAGCGGGAGGCCGGGAGACCCAGTACTTC. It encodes CASSALAGGRETQYF. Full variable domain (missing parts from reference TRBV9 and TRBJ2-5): DSGVTQTPKHLITATGQRVTLRCSPRSGDLSVYWYQQSLDQGLQFLIQYYNGEERAKGNILERFSAQQFPDLHSELNLSSLELGDSALYFCASSALAGGRETQYFGPGTRLLVL.

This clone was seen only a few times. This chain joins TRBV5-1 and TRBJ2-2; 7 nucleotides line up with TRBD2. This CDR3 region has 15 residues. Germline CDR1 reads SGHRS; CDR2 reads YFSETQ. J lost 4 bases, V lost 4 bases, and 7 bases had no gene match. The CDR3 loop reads CASSRWVAGTGELFF. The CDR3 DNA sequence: TGCGCCAGCAGCCGGTGGGTAGCGGGCACCGGGGAGCTGTTTTTT. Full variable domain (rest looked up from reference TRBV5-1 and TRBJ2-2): KAGVTQTPRYLIKTRGQQVTLSCSPISGHRSVSWYQQTPGQGLQFLFEYFSETQRNKGNFPGRFSGRQFSNSRSEMNVSTLELGDSALYLCASSRWVAGTGELFFGEGSRLTVL.

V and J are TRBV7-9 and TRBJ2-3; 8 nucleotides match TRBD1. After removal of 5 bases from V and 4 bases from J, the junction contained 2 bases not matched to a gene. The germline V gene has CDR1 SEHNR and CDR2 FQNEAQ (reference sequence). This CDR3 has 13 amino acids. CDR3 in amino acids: CASSPRGPDTQYF. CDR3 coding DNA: TGTGCCAGCAGCCCCAGGGGGCCAGATACGCAGTATTTT.

For the CDR3, the DNA is TGTGCCAGCAGTAAGACAGGGCCCGGTACTGAAGCTTTCTTT. The encoded protein is CASSKTGPGTEAFF. The rearrangement joins TRBV2 to TRBJ1-1; 7 positions agree with TRBD1. CDR3 length: 14 amino acids. CDR1 and CDR2 from the germline V gene are SNHLY and FYNNEI. The junction had 8 bases not matched to a gene; V was cut back by 5 bases and J by 5 bases.

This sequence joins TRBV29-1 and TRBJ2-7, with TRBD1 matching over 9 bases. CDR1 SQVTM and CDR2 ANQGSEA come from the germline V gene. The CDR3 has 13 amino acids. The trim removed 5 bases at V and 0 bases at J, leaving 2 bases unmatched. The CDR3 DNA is TGCAGCGTTAGGACAGGGGACTCCTACGAGCAGTACTTC. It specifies CSVRTGDSYEQYF.

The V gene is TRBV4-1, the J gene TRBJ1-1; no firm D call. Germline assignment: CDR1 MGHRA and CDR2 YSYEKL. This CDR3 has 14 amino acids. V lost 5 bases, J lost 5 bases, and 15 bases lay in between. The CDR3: CASSSSERWTEAFF. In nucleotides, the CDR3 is TGCGCCAGCAGCTCCTCCGAGCGGTGGACTGAAGCTTTCTTT.

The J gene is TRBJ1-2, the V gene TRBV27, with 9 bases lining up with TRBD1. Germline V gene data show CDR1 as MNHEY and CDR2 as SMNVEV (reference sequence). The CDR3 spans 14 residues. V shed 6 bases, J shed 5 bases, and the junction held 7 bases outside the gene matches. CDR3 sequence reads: CASRRDRVTYGYTF. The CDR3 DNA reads TGTGCCAGCAGACGGGACAGGGTGACGTATGGCTACACCTTC.

CDR3 region: CASSLTYAEAFF. The CDR3 DNA is TGTGCCAGCAGCTTGACTTACGCTGAAGCTTTCTTT. The V call is TRBV28, the J call TRBJ1-1, with D unresolved. Germline CDR1 reads MDHEN; CDR2 reads SYDVKM. Trimming took 6 bases from V and 6 from J, leaving 11 bases between them. The CDR3 has 12 residues.

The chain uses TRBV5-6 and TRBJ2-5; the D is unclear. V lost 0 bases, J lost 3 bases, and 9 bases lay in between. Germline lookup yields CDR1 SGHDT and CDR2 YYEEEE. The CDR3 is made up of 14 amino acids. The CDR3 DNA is TGTGCCAGCAGCTTGGACGGTAATGAAGAGACCCAGTACTTC. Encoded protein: CASSLDGNEETQYF.

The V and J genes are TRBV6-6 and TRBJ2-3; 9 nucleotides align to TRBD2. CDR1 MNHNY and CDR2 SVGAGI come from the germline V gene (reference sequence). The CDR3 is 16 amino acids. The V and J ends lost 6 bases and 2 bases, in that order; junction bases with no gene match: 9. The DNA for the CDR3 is TGTGCCAGCAGGGAACCGGGACTAGCCCTCACAGATACGCAGTATTTT. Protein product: CASREPGLALTDTQYF.

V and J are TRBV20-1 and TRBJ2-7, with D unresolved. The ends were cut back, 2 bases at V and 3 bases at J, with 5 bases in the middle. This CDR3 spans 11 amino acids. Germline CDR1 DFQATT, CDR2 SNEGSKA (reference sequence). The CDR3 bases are TGCAGTGCTAGACTTATCTACGAGCAGTACTTC. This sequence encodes CSARLIYEQYF.

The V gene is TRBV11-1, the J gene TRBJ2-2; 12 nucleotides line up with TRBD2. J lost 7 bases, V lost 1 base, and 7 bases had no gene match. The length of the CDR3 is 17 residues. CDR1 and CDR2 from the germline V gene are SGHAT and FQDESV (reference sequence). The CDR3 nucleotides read TGTGCCAGCAGCTTAGGGACTAGCGGGACAGTAAGCGGGGAGCTGTTTTTT. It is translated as CASSLGTSGTVSGELFF.

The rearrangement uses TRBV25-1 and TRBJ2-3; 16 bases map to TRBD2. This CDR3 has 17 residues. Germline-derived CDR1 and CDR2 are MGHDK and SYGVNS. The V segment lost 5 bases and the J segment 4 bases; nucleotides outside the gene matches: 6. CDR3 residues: CASSRGTSGRAADTQYF. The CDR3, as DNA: TGTGCCAGCAGTAGAGGGACTAGCGGGAGGGCCGCAGATACGCAGTATTTT.

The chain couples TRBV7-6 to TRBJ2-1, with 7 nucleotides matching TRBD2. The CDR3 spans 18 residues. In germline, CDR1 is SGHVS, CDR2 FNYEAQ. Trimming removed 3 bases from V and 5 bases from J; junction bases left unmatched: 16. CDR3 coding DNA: TGTGCCAGCAGCTTGAGATCGTTGGCGGGAGAAGGCGACAATGAGCAGTTCTTC. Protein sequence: CASSLRSLAGEGDNEQFF.

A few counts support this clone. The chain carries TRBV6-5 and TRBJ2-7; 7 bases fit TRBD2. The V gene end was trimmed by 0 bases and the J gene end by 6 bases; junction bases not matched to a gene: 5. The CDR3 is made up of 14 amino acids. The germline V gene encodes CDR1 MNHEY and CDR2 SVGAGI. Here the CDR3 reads CASSYSTGGGEQYF. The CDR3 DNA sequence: TGTGCCAGCAGTTACTCGACTGGCGGGGGCGAGCAGTACTTC.

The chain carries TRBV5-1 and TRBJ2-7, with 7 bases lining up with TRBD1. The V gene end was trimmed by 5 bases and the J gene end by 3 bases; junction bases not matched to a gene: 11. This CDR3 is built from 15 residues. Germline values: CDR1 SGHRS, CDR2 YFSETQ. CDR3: CASRSAPGQLYEQYF. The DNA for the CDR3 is TGCGCCAGCAGATCGGCACCGGGACAGCTCTACGAGCAGTACTTC.

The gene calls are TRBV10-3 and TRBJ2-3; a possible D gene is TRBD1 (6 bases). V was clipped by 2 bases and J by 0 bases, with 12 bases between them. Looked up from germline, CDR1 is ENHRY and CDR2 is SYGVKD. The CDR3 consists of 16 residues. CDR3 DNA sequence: TGTGCCATCAGTGAGCGTGGACAGATTAGCACAGATACGCAGTATTTT. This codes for CAISERGQISTDTQYF.

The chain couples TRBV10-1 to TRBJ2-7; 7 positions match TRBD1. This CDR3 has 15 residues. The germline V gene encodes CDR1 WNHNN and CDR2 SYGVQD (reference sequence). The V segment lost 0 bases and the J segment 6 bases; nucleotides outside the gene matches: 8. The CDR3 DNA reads TGCGCCAGCAGTGAGTCGGTAGGGGGCCGGGGCGAGCAGTACTTC. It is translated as CASSESVGGRGEQYF.